The 15 T cell receptor beta chains presented below share a single source sample, sequenced in a study of blood T cell repertoires in COVID-19. The data were produced by immunoSEQ multiplex PCR, yet TCRdb's version contains in-frame clones alone and is incomplete. Seen here are about 150,000 clones, 80% to 90% observed once, and the top ten hold roughly 3.2%. Specimen: peripheral blood. The receptors derive from a woman in her fifties or sixties with active COVID-19.

This sequence joins TRBV12-3 or TRBV12-4 and TRBJ2-5; no clear D. Trimming took 1 base from V and 5 from J, leaving 8 bases between them. The CDR3 consists of 13 residues. The CDR3 here is CASSLGGFETQYF. The CDR3 nucleotides are TGTGCCAGCAGTTTAGGAGGCTTCGAGACCCAGTACTTC.

This sequence joins TRBV2 and TRBJ2-1; possibly TRBD1 for D (5 bases). Trimming cost V 7 bases and J 0 bases, with 13 bases left between them. This CDR3 has 15 residues. Germline CDR1 and CDR2: SNHLY and FYNNEI. The CDR3 DNA sequence: TGTGCCAGCACCCTTAGGGGTTCCTCCTACAATGAGCAGTTCTTC. It is translated as CASTLRGSSYNEQFF.

This clone turned up a few times. The chain employs TRBV19 and TRBJ2-5; TRBD2 agrees at 10 bases. This CDR3 region has 17 residues. V was clipped by 1 base and J by 1 base; unmatched bases: 6. Germline CDR1 reads LNHDA; CDR2 reads SQIVND (reference sequence). CDR3 in amino acids: CASSIGLAGLTQETQYF. CDR3 nucleotides: TGTGCCAGTAGTATAGGACTAGCGGGTCTTACCCAAGAGACCCAGTACTTC.

This clone was counted once. This chain uses TRBV4-2 with TRBJ2-3; D gene uncertain. The CDR3 is 12 residues long. V lost 4 bases and J 3 bases, leaving 5 bases between the germline ends. Germline lookup yields CDR1 LGHNA and CDR2 YNFKEQ. CDR3 bases: TGTGCCAGCAGCCCTAATACAGATACGCAGTATTTT. Its protein product is CASSPNTDTQYF.

This rearrangement joins TRBV6-1 to TRBJ2-7; 8 bases are a match to TRBD1. Germline V lookup: CDR1 MNHNS, CDR2 SASEGT. The CDR3 length is 17 residues. V shed 4 bases, J shed 1 base, and the junction held 12 bases outside the gene matches. The CDR3 DNA sequence: TGTGCCAGCAGTGTTACACCGGGACAGGTCGATTCCTACGAGCAGTACTTC. This translates into CASSVTPGQVDSYEQYF.

This sequence joins TRBV19 and TRBJ2-5, with a possible D match to TRBD2 (6 bases). CDR1 and CDR2 from the germline V gene are LNHDA and SQIVND (reference sequence). The CDR3 is 11 amino acids. Trimming took off 7 bases at V and 4 bases at J, with 7 bases between the two ends. CDR3 sequence: CASMGGETQYF. The DNA of the CDR3 is TGTGCCAGTATGGGGGGAGAGACCCAGTACTTC.

The chain combines TRBV7-3 with TRBJ2-1; D ambiguous. The CDR3 totals 15 residues. Trimming removed 0 bases from V and 3 bases from J, with 9 bases in between. Germline V gene data show CDR1 as SGHTA and CDR2 as FQGTGA. CDR3 protein: CASSLTTLNYNEQFF. The CDR3 DNA is TGTGCCAGCAGCTTAACGACTCTGAACTACAATGAGCAGTTCTTC.

The rearrangement joins TRBV23-1 to TRBJ2-5; a weak D match, TRBD1 (6 bases). TRBV23-1 has ORF status, its function being uncertain. Deletions cut 7 bases from V and 2 bases from J, with 14 bases between. CDR3 length: 14 residues. This CDR3 reads CASTYREGQETQYF. CDR3 nucleotides: TGCGCCAGCACTTACAGGGAAGGGCAAGAGACCCAGTACTTC.

The chain joins TRBV28 to TRBJ1-6; 7 bases agree with TRBD1. Germline values: CDR1 MDHEN, CDR2 SYDVKM. The trim removed 6 bases at V and 8 bases at J, leaving 10 bases unmatched. This CDR3 is 15 amino acids long. CDR3 protein: CASSSPRDSYSPLHF. The CDR3 DNA reads as TGTGCCAGCAGCTCCCCCCGGGACAGCTATTCACCCCTCCACTTT.

The chain joins TRBV29-1 to TRBJ1-5, with TRBD1 identical over 9 bases. Germline CDR1 SQVTM, CDR2 ANQGSEA. This CDR3 has 14 amino acids. J lost 4 bases, V lost 6 bases, and 7 bases had no gene match. CDR3 amino acids: CSVADGTGNQPQHF. CDR3 sequence (DNA): TGCAGCGTCGCTGATGGGACAGGGAATCAGCCCCAGCATTTT.

The chain combines TRBV4-3 with TRBJ2-7; 8 bases line up with TRBD2. CDR1 is LGHNA, CDR2 YSLEER, per germline. This CDR3 region has 15 residues. V lost 1 base to trimming and J lost 3 bases; unmatched junction nucleotides: 5. In nucleotides, the CDR3 is TGCGCCAGCAGCCAAGGCGGGGGGAGTCGCTACGAGCAGTACTTC. Its translation: CASSQGGGSRYEQYF.

J is TRBJ2-7 and V is TRBV5-4; D possibly corresponds to TRBD2 (6 bases). Per the germline V gene, CDR1 is SGHNT and CDR2 is YYREEE (reference sequence). V dropped 0 bases and J dropped 0 bases, with 16 bases sitting between them. The CDR3 is 17 residues long. The CDR3: CASSLDPGSPSSYEQYF. CDR3 nucleotides: TGTGCCAGCAGCTTGGATCCCGGGAGCCCGAGCTCCTACGAGCAGTACTTC.

This sequence joins TRBV4-3 and TRBJ2-1; 7 bases are shared with TRBD2. CDR3 length: 16 residues. CDR1 is LGHNA and CDR2 is YSLEER in the germline V gene. J gave up 4 bases and V 0 bases, and 6 bases lay outside the gene matches. The CDR3 region is CASSQDKRTSYNEQFF. DNA for the CDR3: TGCGCCAGCAGCCAAGATAAACGGACTAGTTACAATGAGCAGTTCTTC.

The rearrangement uses TRBV27 and TRBJ2-7, with D perhaps TRBD1 (5 bases). V was shortened by 3 bases and J by 1 base, with 10 bases between the two germline ends. The CDR3 is made up of 14 amino acids. CDR1 and CDR2 (germline): MNHEY, SMNVEV (reference sequence). CDR3 residues: CASSLGRTSYEQYF. The CDR3 region has the DNA TGTGCCAGCAGTTTGGGTCGGACATCCTACGAGCAGTACTTC.

The J gene is TRBJ2-5, the V gene TRBV7-2; 9 nucleotides line up with TRBD2. Trimming removed 5 bases from V and 14 bases from J; junction bases left unmatched: 9. CDR1 and CDR2 from the germline V gene are SGHTA and FQGNSA. The CDR3 is 12 residues long. As DNA, the CDR3 is TGTGCCAGCAGCATCCCCCCTAGCGGGACATACTTC. This sequence encodes CASSIPPSGTYF.